Shown below are 19 T cell receptor beta chains from a single sample sequenced in a study. TCRdb itself ran the 5' RACE reads through MiXCR, one entry per CDR3 protein. The data show about 7,800 distinct CDR3 sequences, around 40% seen once. The specimen sequenced was tumor-infiltrating memory CD4+ T cells sorted from the breast tumor. Subset reported: memory CD4+ T cells, CD4+CD45RO+CD25-. Receptor source: a female donor with breast cancer.

V and J are TRBV20-1 and TRBJ2-7; 13 positions agree with TRBD2. V shed 6 bases and J 6 bases; nucleotides not matched to a gene: 11. The V gene's germline CDR1 is DFQATT and CDR2 SNEGSKA (reference sequence). The CDR3 is 15 amino acids. The CDR3 DNA sequence: TGCAGTGCGGCCCCCGGGACTAGCGGGACCTCCGAGCAGTACTTC. Translation gives CSAAPGTSGTSEQYF.

This clonotype was detected a few times. The CDR3 DNA reads TGTGCCAGCAGCTCATGGGGGCGGGACACTGAAGCTTTCTTT. Amino acids: CASSSWGRDTEAFF. The chain uses TRBV11-2 and TRBJ1-1; D might be TRBD1 (6 bases). CDR3 length: 14 amino acids. CDR1 and CDR2 from the germline V gene are SGHAT and FQNNGV. The ends were cut back, 4 bases at V and 3 bases at J, with 12 bases in the middle.

This clonotype is deemed medium-sized. The CDR3 DNA is TGCAGTGCTTGGACTAGTCCATCCGAGCAGTACTTC. Translated, it gives CSAWTSPSEQYF. The chain has TRBV20-1 and TRBJ2-7; 7 bases match TRBD2. Looked up from germline, CDR1 is DFQATT and CDR2 is SNEGSKA (reference sequence). The trim removed 5 bases at V and 6 bases at J, leaving 7 bases unmatched. This CDR3 has 12 amino acids.

As to this clonotype: One base away lies a much larger clone, so this may be a sequencing read error. This chain joins TRBV20-1 and TRBJ2-3, with D possibly called TRBD1 or TRBD2 (5 bases each). CDR1 and CDR2 (germline): DFQATT, SNEGSKA (reference sequence). This CDR3 has 15 amino acids. CDR3 bases: TGCAGTGCTAGACCCTCTTCATCTAGCACAGGTACGCAGTATTTT. Translating it yields CSARPSSSSTGTQYF.

In its sample, this clonotype is medium-sized. CDR3 sequence: CASSQREDRRINYGYTF. CDR3 in DNA: TGTGCCAGCAGTCAACGAGAGGACAGAAGAATTAACTATGGCTACACCTTC. This chain connects TRBV6-2 or TRBV6-3 to TRBJ1-2; TRBD1 might be the D (6 bases). The CDR3 totals 17 residues. Trimming shortened V by 5 bases and J by 1 base, and 20 bases separated the two germline ends. Germline CDR1 MNHEY, CDR2 SVGEGT.

The chain joins TRBV3-1 to TRBJ2-7, with 7 bases aligning to TRBD2. V shed 1 base, J shed 6 bases, and the junction held 0 bases outside the gene matches. The CDR3 length is 12 residues. Per germline, CDR1 LGHDT and CDR2 YNNKEL (reference sequence). CDR3: CASSQGGGEQYF. DNA of the CDR3: TGTGCCAGCAGCCAAGGGGGGGGCGAGCAGTACTTC.

The sample holds a few counts of this clonotype. A single base separates this from a much larger clone, so it may be a read error. Likely a read error: the CDR3 ends without its conserved phenylalanine or tryptophan. This chain links TRBV5-6 with TRBJ2-7; TRBD1 matches 8 bases. Germline values: CDR1 SGHDT, CDR2 YYEEEE. The trim removed 0 bases at V and 5 bases at J, leaving 7 bases unmatched. The CDR3 consists of 15 residues. In DNA, the CDR3 is TGTGCCAGCAGCTTGGTTTGGACAGGGAGAGACGAGCAGTACTCC. Translated: CASSLVWTGRDEQYS.

This clonotype came up a few times. The chain employs TRBV3-1 and TRBJ1-3, with D possibly matching TRBD1 (5 bases). There are 16 residues in the CDR3. Trimming shortened V by 4 bases and J by 1 base, and 14 bases separated the two germline ends. Germline assignment: CDR1 LGHDT and CDR2 YNNKEL (reference sequence). The CDR3 spells CASSPWNGASGNTIYF. CDR3 DNA sequence: TGTGCCAGCAGCCCGTGGAACGGGGCTTCTGGAAACACCATATATTTT.

By sample fraction, this clonotype is medium-sized. This rearrangement joins TRBV5-1 to TRBJ2-7; D perhaps matches TRBD1 (8 bases). Per germline, CDR1 SGHRS and CDR2 YFSETQ. V lost 3 bases to trimming and J lost 4 bases, with 20 bases between them. This CDR3 comprises 16 residues. In nucleotides, the CDR3 is TGCGCCAGCAGCTCAACCGTCGGACAGGGAGGGTACGAGCAGTACTTC. It encodes CASSSTVGQGGYEQYF.

This clonotype was found many times. The chain has TRBV7-9 and TRBJ2-3; the D gene is possibly TRBD2 (7 bases). CDR1 is SEHNR, CDR2 FQNEAQ, per germline (reference sequence). The CDR3 is 14 residues long. Trimming stripped 7 bases from V and 6 bases from J, with 17 bases between. The CDR3 sequence is CASNSRGAWDTQYF. CDR3 nucleotides: TGTGCCAGCAACAGTCGGGGGGCCTGGGATACGCAGTATTTT.

V and J are TRBV4-2 and TRBJ2-1; TRBD2 agrees at 14 bases. Germline V gene sequence: CDR1 LGHNA, CDR2 YNFKEQ. The CDR3 totals 14 residues. The junction had 6 bases not matched to a gene; V was cut back by 8 bases and J by 9 bases. CDR3 nucleotides: TGTGCCAGCCGACTAGCGGGAGGGAGGGGTGAGCAGTTCTTC. Translated: CASRLAGGRGEQFF.

This sequence joins TRBV6-5 and TRBJ2-7; 15 bases match TRBD2. CDR3 size: 16 residues. Germline assignment: CDR1 MNHEY and CDR2 SVGAGI. Germline trimming cut 6 bases from V and 3 bases from J; bases unmatched to any gene: 6. CDR3 sequence: CASSLGTSGRSYEQYF. CDR3 sequence (DNA): TGTGCCAGCAGCTTAGGGACTAGCGGGAGGAGCTACGAGCAGTACTTC.

The J gene is TRBJ2-1, the V gene TRBV20-1, with a possible D match to TRBD1 (5 bases). Germline loops: CDR1 DFQATT, CDR2 SNEGSKA (reference sequence). V lost 4 bases and J 2 bases, leaving 9 bases between the germline ends. This CDR3 is 13 amino acids long. This CDR3 is CSATPTAYNEQFF. As DNA, the CDR3 is TGCAGTGCTACCCCGACAGCCTACAATGAGCAGTTCTTC.

This clonotype was counted at least ten times. The chain is built from TRBV4-1 and TRBJ2-1; maybe TRBD1 (8 bases). CDR1 is MGHRA and CDR2 is YSYEKL in the germline V gene. V was shortened by 1 base and J by 5 bases, with 24 bases between the two germline ends. The CDR3 has 19 residues. In DNA form, the CDR3 reads TGCGCCAGCAGCCAAGGAATAGCCATCTGGACAGGGAGGGACAATGAGCAGTTCTTC. This translates into CASSQGIAIWTGRDNEQFF.

This chain uses TRBV6-5 with TRBJ1-2; D unclear. The germline V gene encodes CDR1 MNHEY and CDR2 SVGAGI. V lost 7 bases to trimming and J lost 8 bases, with 11 bases between them. The CDR3 is made up of 11 amino acids. The CDR3 here is CASKALWGYTF. The CDR3 DNA is TGTGCCAGCAAGGCCCTTTGGGGCTACACCTTC.

The CDR3 nucleotides are TGTGCCAGCAGCGGGACACAAGAAGCTTTCTTT. Translating gives CASSGTQEAFF. This sequence joins TRBV6-5 and TRBJ1-1; D might be TRBD1 (6 bases). This CDR3 has 11 residues. V dropped 6 bases and J dropped 8 bases, with 10 bases sitting between them. Germline CDR1 and CDR2: MNHEY and SVGAGI.

In its sample, this clonotype ranks as medium-sized (0.01 to 0.1%). The chain joins TRBV12-3 or TRBV12-4 to TRBJ1-4; no reliable D call. This CDR3 is 14 amino acids long. The V and J ends lost 3 bases and 13 bases respectively, with 18 bases between them. The CDR3 nucleotides are TGTGCCAGCAGTTTTTCGTCAGTTGCCGGGGTACTGTTTTTT. It codes for CASSFSSVAGVLFF.

The CDR3 coding sequence is TGTGCCAGCAGCTTAGTTTCGGGGCCCTACAATGAGCAGTTCTTC. It codes for CASSLVSGPYNEQFF. V gene TRBV7-2 combines with J gene TRBJ2-1; possibly TRBD1 or TRBD2 for D (5 bases each). The germline gives CDR1 SGHTA, CDR2 FQGNSA. The CDR3 spans 15 residues. Trimming took off 1 base at V and 2 bases at J, with 9 bases between the two ends.

This clonotype is medium-sized. The chain has TRBV28 and TRBJ1-2; no clear D. CDR1 and CDR2 from the germline V gene are MDHEN and SYDVKM. The V end lost 1 base, the J end lost 4 bases, and 10 bases lay between the germline ends. The CDR3 has 14 amino acids. The CDR3 spells CASSLSPDPYGYTF. The CDR3 DNA reads TGTGCCAGCAGTTTATCCCCAGACCCCTATGGCTACACCTTC.